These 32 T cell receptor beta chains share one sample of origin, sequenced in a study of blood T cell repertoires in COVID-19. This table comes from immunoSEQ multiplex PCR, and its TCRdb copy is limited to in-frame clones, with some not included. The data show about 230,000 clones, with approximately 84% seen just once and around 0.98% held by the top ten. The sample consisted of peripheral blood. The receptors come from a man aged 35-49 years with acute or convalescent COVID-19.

The CDR3 loop reads CASSLGSGSDTGELFF. The CDR3 region has the DNA TGTGCCAGCAGCTTAGGTAGCGGGAGCGACACCGGGGAGCTGTTTTTT. V and J are TRBV5-4 and TRBJ2-2, with 9 bases matching TRBD2. The germline CDR1 and CDR2 sequences are SGHNT and YYREEE (reference sequence). The CDR3 is 16 amino acids. V shed 2 bases and J 3 bases; nucleotides not matched to a gene: 5.

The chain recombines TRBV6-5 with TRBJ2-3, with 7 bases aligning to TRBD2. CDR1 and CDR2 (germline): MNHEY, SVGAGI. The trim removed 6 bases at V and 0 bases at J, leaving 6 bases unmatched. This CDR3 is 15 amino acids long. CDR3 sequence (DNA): TGTGCCAGCAGCAGGCCGGGGGGTAGCACAGATACGCAGTATTTT. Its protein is CASSRPGGSTDTQYF.

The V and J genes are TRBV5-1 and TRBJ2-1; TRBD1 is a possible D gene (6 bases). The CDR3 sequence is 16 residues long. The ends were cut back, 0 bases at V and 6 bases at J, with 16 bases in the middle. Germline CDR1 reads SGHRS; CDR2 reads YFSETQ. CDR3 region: CASSLVQGRASNEQFF. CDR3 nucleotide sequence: TGCGCCAGCAGCTTGGTACAGGGACGGGCGAGCAATGAGCAGTTCTTC.

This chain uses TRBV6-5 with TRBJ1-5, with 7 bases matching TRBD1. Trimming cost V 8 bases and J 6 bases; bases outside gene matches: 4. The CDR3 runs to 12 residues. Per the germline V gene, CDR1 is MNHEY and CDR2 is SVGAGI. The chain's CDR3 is CASSQGGQPQHF. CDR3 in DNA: TGTGCCAGCTCCCAGGGGGGTCAGCCCCAGCATTTT.

CDR3 sequence reads: CASRRLAGSSYNEQFF. CDR3 DNA: TGTGCCAGCAGAAGACTAGCGGGGAGCTCCTACAATGAGCAGTTCTTC. V usage is TRBV21-1 and J usage is TRBJ2-1; the table's D call TRBD2 went unverified against the DNA. TRBV21-1 has pseudogene status. The CDR3 is made up of 16 amino acids.

CDR3 sequence reads: CAWRRSGTGVGQPQHF. In DNA form, the CDR3 reads TGTGCCTGGAGAAGGTCCGGGACAGGGGTGGGACAGCCCCAGCATTTT. J is TRBJ1-5 and V is TRBV30, with 10 bases lining up with TRBD1. The CDR3 sequence is 16 residues long. V lost 3 bases, J lost 7 bases, and 12 bases stayed unmatched. CDR1 is GTSNPN, CDR2 SVGIG, per germline (reference sequence).

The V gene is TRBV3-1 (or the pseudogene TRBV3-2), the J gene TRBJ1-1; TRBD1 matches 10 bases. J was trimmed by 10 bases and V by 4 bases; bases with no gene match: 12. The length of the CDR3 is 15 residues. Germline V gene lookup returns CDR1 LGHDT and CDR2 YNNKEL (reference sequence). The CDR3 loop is CASSPGPTGGIGAFF. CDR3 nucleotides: TGTGCCAGCAGCCCCGGACCGACAGGGGGCATAGGAGCTTTCTTT.

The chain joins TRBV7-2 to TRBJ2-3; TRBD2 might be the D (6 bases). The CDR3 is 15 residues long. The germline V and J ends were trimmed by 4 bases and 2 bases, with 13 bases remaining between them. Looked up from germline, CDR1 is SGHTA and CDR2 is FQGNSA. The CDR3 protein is CASSSRDLITDTQYF. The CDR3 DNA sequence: TGTGCCAGCAGCTCCCGGGACTTAATCACAGATACGCAGTATTTT.

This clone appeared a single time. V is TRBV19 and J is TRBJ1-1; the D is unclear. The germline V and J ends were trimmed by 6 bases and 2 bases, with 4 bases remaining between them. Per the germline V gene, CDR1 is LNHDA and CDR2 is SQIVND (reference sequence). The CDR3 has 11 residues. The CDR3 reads CASSFNTEAFF. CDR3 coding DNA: TGTGCCAGTAGCTTTAACACTGAAGCTTTCTTT.

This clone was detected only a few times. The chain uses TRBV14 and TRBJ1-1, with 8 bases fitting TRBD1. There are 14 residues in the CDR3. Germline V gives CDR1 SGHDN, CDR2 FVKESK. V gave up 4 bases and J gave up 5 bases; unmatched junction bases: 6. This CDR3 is CASSLRTGRTEAFF. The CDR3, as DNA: TGTGCCAGCAGCCTACGGACAGGGAGAACTGAAGCTTTCTTT.

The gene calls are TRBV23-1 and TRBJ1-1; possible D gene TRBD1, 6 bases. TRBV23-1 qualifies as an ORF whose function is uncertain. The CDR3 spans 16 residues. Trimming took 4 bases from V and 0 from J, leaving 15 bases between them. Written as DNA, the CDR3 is TGCGCCAGCAGTCTATTGAACAGGGATATGAACACTGAAGCTTTCTTT. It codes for CASSLLNRDMNTEAFF.

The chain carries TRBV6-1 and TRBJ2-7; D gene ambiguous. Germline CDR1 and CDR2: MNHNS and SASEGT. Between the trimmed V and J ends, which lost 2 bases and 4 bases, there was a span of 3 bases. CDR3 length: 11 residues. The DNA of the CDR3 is TGTGCCAGCAGTGAAATATACGAGCAGTACTTC. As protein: CASSEIYEQYF.

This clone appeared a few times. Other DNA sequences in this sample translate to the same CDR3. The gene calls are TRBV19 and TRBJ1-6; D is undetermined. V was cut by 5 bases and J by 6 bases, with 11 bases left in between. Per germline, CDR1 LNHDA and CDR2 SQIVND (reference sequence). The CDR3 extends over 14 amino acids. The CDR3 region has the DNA TGTGCCAGTAGTCCTGATTCCGGTAATTCACCCCTCCACTTT. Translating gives CASSPDSGNSPLHF.

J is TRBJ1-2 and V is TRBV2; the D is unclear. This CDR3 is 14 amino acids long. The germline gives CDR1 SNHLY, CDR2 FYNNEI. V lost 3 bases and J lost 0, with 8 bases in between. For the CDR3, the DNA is TGTGCCAGCAGTGACCGGGTGTCTAACTATGGCTACACCTTC. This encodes CASSDRVSNYGYTF. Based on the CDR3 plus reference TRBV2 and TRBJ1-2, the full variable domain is EPEVTQTPSHQVTQMGQEVILRCVPISNHLYFYWYRQILGQKVEFLVSFYNNEISEKSEIFDDQFSVERPDGSNFTLKIRSTKLEDSAMYFCASSDRVSNYGYTFGSGTRLTVV.

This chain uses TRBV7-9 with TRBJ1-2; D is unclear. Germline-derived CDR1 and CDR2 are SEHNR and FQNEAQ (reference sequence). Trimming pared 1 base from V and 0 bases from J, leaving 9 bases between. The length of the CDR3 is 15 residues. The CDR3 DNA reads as TGTGCCAGCAGCTTAGAAGTCGGGTCTAACTATGGCTACACCTTC. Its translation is CASSLEVGSNYGYTF. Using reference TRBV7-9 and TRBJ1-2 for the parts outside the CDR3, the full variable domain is DTGVSQNPRHKITKRGQNVTFRCDPISEHNRLYWYRQTLGQGPEFLTYFQNEAQLEKSRLLSDRFSAERPKGSFSTLEIQRTEQGDSAMYLCASSLEVGSNYGYTFGSGTRLTVV.

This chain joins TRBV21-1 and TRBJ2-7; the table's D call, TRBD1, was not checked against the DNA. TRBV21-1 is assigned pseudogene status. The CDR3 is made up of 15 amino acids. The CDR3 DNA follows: TGTGCCAGCAGCCCTAGGGACACCTCCTCCCACGAGCAGTACTTC. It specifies CASSPRDTSSHEQYF.

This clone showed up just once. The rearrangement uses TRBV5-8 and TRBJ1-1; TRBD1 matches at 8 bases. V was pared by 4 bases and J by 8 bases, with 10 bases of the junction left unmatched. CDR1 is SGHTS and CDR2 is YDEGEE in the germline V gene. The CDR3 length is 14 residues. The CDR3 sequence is CASSRQGLVGEAFF. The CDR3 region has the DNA TGTGCCAGCAGCCGACAGGGGTTGGTCGGAGAAGCTTTCTTT.

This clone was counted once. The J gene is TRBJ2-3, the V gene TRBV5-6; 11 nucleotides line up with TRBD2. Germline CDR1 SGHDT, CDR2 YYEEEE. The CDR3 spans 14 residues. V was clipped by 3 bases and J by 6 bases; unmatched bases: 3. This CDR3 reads CASSSTSGVDTQYF. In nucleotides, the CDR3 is TGTGCCAGCAGCTCGACTAGCGGGGTTGATACGCAGTATTTT.

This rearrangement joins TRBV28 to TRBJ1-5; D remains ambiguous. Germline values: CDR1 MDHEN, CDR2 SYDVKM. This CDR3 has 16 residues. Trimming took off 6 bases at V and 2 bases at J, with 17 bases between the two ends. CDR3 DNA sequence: TGTGCCAGCAGCCCCACCTCACCCGGGGGCAATCAGCCCCAGCATTTT. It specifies CASSPTSPGGNQPQHF. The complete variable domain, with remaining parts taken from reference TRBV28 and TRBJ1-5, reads DVKVTQSSRYLVKRTGEKVFLECVQDMDHENMFWYRQDPGLGLRLIYFSYDVKMKEKGDIPEGYSVSREKKERFSLILESASTNQTSMYLCASSPTSPGGNQPQHFGDGTRLSIL.

The CDR3 here is CASSAGEGVYEQYF. DNA for the CDR3: TGTGCCAGCAGCGCCGGGGAGGGGGTCTACGAGCAGTACTTC. The gene calls are TRBV13 and TRBJ2-7; the D gene is possibly TRBD2 (7 bases). The V end lost 5 bases, the J end lost 3 bases, and 14 bases lay between the germline ends. This CDR3 contains 14 residues. Germline CDR1 reads PRHDT; CDR2 reads FYEKMQ (reference sequence).

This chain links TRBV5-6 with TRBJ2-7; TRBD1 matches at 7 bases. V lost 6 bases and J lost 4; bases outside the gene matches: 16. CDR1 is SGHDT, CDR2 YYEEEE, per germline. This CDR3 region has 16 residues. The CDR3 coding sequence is TGTGCCAGCACCCTCGAAGGGGGACAGCGAACTTACGAGCAGTACTTC. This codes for CASTLEGGQRTYEQYF.

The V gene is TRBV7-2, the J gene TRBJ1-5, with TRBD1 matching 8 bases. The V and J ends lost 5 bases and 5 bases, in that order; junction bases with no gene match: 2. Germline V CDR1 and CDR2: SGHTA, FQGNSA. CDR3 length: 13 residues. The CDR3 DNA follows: TGTGCCAGCAGCCGGACAGGGTATCAGCCCCAGCATTTT. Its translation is CASSRTGYQPQHF.

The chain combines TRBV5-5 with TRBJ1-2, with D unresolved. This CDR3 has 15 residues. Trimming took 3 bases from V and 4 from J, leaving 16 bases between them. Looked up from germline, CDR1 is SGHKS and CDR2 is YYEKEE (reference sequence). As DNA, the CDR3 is TGTGCCAGCAGCTCCGGAGGGCAGGACCTCTATGGCTACACCTTC. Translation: CASSSGGQDLYGYTF. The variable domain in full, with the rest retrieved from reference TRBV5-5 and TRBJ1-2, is DAGVTQSPTHLIKTRGQQVTLRCSPISGHKSVSWYQQVLGQGPQFIFQYYEKEERGRGNFPDRFSARQFPNYSSELNVNALLLGDSALYLCASSSGGQDLYGYTFGSGTRLTVV.

CDR3 sequence: CASSLRQIGNSPLHF. The CDR3 DNA reads TGTGCCAGCAGCTTACGACAGATAGGTAATTCACCCCTCCACTTT. The chain combines TRBV7-2 with TRBJ1-6; D might be TRBD1 (5 bases). V gave up 2 bases and J gave up 6 bases, with 11 bases separating them. Germline V lookup: CDR1 SGHTA, CDR2 FQGNSA. This CDR3 contains 15 residues.

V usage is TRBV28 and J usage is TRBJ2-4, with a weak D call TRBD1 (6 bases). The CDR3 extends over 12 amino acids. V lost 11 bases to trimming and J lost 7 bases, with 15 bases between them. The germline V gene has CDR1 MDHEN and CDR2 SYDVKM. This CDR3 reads CASQTGPNIQYF. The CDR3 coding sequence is TGTGCCTCACAGACAGGTCCTAACATTCAGTACTTC.

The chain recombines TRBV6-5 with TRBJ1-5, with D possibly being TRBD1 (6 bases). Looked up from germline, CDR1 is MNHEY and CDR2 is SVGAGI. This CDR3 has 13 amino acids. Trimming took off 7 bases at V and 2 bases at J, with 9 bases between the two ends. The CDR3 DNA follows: TGTGCCAGCACTAGACAGGGCAATCAGCCCCAGCATTTT. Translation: CASTRQGNQPQHF.

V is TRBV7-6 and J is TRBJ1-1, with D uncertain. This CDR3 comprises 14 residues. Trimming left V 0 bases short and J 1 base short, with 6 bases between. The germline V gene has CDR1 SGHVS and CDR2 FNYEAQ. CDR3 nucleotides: TGTGCCAGCAGCTTAGCGGCGGGGAACACTGAAGCTTTCTTT. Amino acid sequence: CASSLAAGNTEAFF. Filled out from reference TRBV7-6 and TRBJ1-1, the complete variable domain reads GAGVSQSPRYKVTKRGQDVALRCDPISGHVSLYWYRQALGQGPEFLTYFNYEAQQDKSGLPNDRFSAERPEGSISTLTIQRTEQRDSAMYRCASSLAAGNTEAFFGQGTRLTVV.

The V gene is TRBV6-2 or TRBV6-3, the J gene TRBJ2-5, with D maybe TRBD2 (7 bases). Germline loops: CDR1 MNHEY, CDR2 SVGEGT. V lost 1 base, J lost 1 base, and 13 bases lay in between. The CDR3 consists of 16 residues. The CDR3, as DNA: TGTGCCAGCAGTTACTATTCGGGGGGCTCCCAAGAGACCCAGTACTTC. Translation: CASSYYSGGSQETQYF.

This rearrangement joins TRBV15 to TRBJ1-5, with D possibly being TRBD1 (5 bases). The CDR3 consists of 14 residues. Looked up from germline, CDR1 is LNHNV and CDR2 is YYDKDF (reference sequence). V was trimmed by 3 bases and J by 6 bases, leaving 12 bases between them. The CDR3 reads CATSRGGVGQPQHF. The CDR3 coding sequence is TGTGCCACCAGCAGGGGAGGGGTGGGTCAGCCCCAGCATTTT.

The CDR3 coding sequence is TGTGCCAGCAGCTTGCCCCACAGGGACGGGAACACTGAAGCTTTCTTT. It is translated as CASSLPHRDGNTEAFF. The chain carries TRBV5-4 and TRBJ1-1, with TRBD1 as a possible D gene (6 bases). Germline assignment: CDR1 SGHNT and CDR2 YYREEE (reference sequence). The CDR3 loop spans 16 amino acids. Trimming left V 1 base short and J 1 base short, with 14 bases between. Looking up the rest from reference TRBV5-4 and TRBJ1-1 gives the full variable domain: ETGVTQSPTHLIKTRGQQVTLRCSSQSGHNTVSWYQQALGQGPQFIFQYYREEENGRGNFPPRFSGLQFPNYSSELNVNALELDDSALYLCASSLPHRDGNTEAFFGQGTRLTVV.

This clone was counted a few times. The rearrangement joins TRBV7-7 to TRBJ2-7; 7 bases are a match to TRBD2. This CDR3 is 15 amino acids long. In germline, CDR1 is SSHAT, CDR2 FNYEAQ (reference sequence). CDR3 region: CASAGDSDYSYEQYF. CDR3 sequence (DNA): TGTGCTAGCGCGGGAGATAGTGACTACTCCTACGAGCAGTACTTC.

The CDR3 spells CASTLTGLNTEAFF. CDR3 coding DNA: TGTGCCAGCACCCTCACAGGACTGAACACTGAAGCTTTCTTT. V usage is TRBV5-6 and J usage is TRBJ1-1; D possibly corresponds to TRBD1 (5 bases). The germline V gene has CDR1 SGHDT and CDR2 YYEEEE. The CDR3 loop spans 14 amino acids. The V end was cut by 6 bases, the J end by 0 bases, with 12 bases between.